A selection of T cell receptor beta chains follows, all from one sample in a study of neoadjuvant nivolumab and ipilimumab in lung cancer. The protocol was immunoSEQ multiplex PCR, while the TCRdb copy is restricted to in-frame clones and leaves out a portion. Here the sample spans 5,500 to 7,500 clones, 60% to 80% being singletons. The source material was tumor tissue, sampled after neoadjuvant nivolumab, alone or with ipilimumab, at or shortly before surgery. All receptors derive from an adult with non-small cell lung cancer. CDR3s include the opening cysteine and the closing phenylalanine or tryptophan. The order of the fields is J gene, D gene, clone size, V gene, CDR3 DNA, CDR3 protein. A D gene is named only where the DNA matches it firmly. The size entry is marked missing in some rows and otherwise reads once, few, many or a size class.

>TRBJ2-2|-|-|TRBV7-8
TGTGCCAGCAGCCCCCGCGGGGAGTTAGTGGGGGAGCTGTTTTTT
CASSPRGELVGELFF
>TRBJ2-7|-|-|TRBV11-2
TGTGCCAGCAGCCAGTCACTTAGGGCCTACGAGCAGTACTTC
CASSQSLRAYEQYF
>TRBJ1-2|-|-|TRBV27
TGTGCCAGCAGAGTTCGTACAGGGCCCTATGGCTACACCTTC
CASRVRTGPYGYTF
>TRBJ2-2|TRBD2|medium-sized|TRBV19
TGTGCCAGTAGTAGCCCGGGACTAGCGGGAGTTGGGAACACCGGGGAGCTGTTTTTT
CASSSPGLAGVGNTGELFF
>TRBJ2-5|-|once|TRBV5-4
TGTGCCAGCAGTCCGGGGAACTCTCAAGAGACCCAGTACTTC
CASSPGNSQETQYF
>TRBJ2-1|-|-|TRBV5-1
TGCGCCAGCCAAGTGGGGGACGGCTACAATGAGCAGTTCTTC
CASQVGDGYNEQFF
>TRBJ2-5|TRBD1|once|TRBV5-1
TGCGCCAGCAGTTCGGGCCGGACAGGGCAAGAGACCCAGTACTTC
CASSSGRTGQETQYF
>TRBJ2-2|TRBD2|-|TRBV14
TGTGCCAGCAGCCTTATAGCGGGAGGGCGAGTTGGCACCGGGGAGCTGTTTTTT
CASSLIAGGRVGTGELFF
>TRBJ1-1|-|once|TRBV5-1
TGCGCCAGCAGCTCACGTGACGGAGGGGACACTGAAGCTTTCTTT
CASSSRDGGDTEAFF
>TRBJ2-3|TRBD2|-|TRBV29-1
TGCAGCGTCGAGGGGACTAGCGGTTTCACAGATACGCAGTATTTT
CSVEGTSGFTDTQYF
>TRBJ1-2|TRBD1|-|TRBV19
TGTGCCAGTAGTGCGGACAGGGTCTACGATGGCTACACCTTC
CASSADRVYDGYTF
>TRBJ2-5|TRBD1|-|TRBV6-1
TGTGCCAGCAGTGAGGTACAGGGGGCGAGGGAGACCCAGTACTTC
CASSEVQGARETQYF
>TRBJ1-2|-|-|TRBV6-5
TGTGCCAGCCGCGGCCAGGGTCAGGCATTCTATGGCTACACCTTC
CASRGQGQAFYGYTF
>TRBJ2-5|-|once|TRBV5-4
TGTGCCAGCAGCTTGGATAGGACAGCGAAAGAGACCCAGTACTTC
CASSLDRTAKETQYF
>TRBJ1-5|-|-|TRBV19
TGTGCCAGTAGTATATCGGGCAGCTCTCATCAGCCCCAGCATTTT
CASSISGSSHQPQHF
>TRBJ2-3|-|-|TRBV11-2
TGTGCCAGCAGCTCCGGGCCTATCGATACGCAGTATTTT
CASSSGPIDTQYF
>TRBJ2-7|TRBD1|-|TRBV10-3
TGTGCCATCAGAAAGACAGGGGGCCGAGACGAGCAGTACTTC
CAIRKTGGRDEQYF
>TRBJ1-2|-|-|TRBV2
TGTGCCAGCAGTGAAGCGCGAGGGGATGGCTACACCTTC
CASSEARGDGYTF
>TRBJ1-5|-|-|TRBV6-1
TGTGCCAGCAGTGAAGACCCCTTTCGGCCCCAGCATTTT
CASSEDPFRPQHF
>TRBJ1-5|-|-|TRBV12-5
TGTGCTAGTGGTTTGTGGGGGGGACCAAGCAATCAGCCCCAGCATTTT
CASGLWGGPSNQPQHF
>TRBJ2-3|-|-|TRBV14
TGTGCCAGCAGCCAAGAGGGATTTCGCACAGATACGCAGTATTTT
CASSQEGFRTDTQYF
>TRBJ2-1|TRBD2|-|TRBV12-5
TGTGCTAGTGGTTTTAGGGAACCCCTTCGACTAGCGGGAGGTTCCGGCTTTAACAATGAGCAGTTCTTC
CASGFREPLRLAGGSGFNNEQFF
>TRBJ1-4|-|-|TRBV5-4
TGTGCCAGCAGCCTGGACCTCGAGGAGGAAAAACTGTTTTTT
CASSLDLEEEKLFF
>TRBJ1-2|-|-|TRBV5-6
TGTGCCAGCAGCTTGAGAGCTAACTATGGCTACACCTTC
CASSLRANYGYTF
>TRBJ1-5|-|-|TRBV6-5
TGTGCCAGCAGCCGGGGAAGGGGCAATCAGCCCCAGCATTTT
CASSRGRGNQPQHF
>TRBJ2-7|-|-|TRBV7-2
TGTGCCAGCAGCTTAGGCGGTGGTGGCGCCTACGAGCAGTACTTC
CASSLGGGGAYEQYF
>TRBJ1-5|TRBD1|few|TRBV7-9
TGTGCCAGCAGCTTGGACAGGACGTTAGGTCAGCCCCAGCATTTT
CASSLDRTLGQPQHF
>TRBJ1-1|-|-|TRBV9
TGTGCCAGCAGCGTAGGGGGAACGAACACTGAAGCTTTCTTT
CASSVGGTNTEAFF
>TRBJ1-5|TRBD1|-|TRBV5-1
TGCGCCAGCAGAGGGGGCATGGGTCAGCCCCAGCATTTT
CASRGGMGQPQHF
>TRBJ2-7|-|-|TRBV7-2
TGTGCCAGCAGCCGTAGAGCGCAGTCCTCCTACGAGCAGTACTTC
CASSRRAQSSYEQYF
>TRBJ1-2|-|few|TRBV6-1
TGTGCCAGCGAGGGCTCCTACACCTTC
CASEGSYTF
>TRBJ2-7|TRBD2|-|TRBV5-4
TGTGCCAGCAGCCTTCCTGGGACTAGCGGGAGCCCCCGCGAGCAGTACTTC
CASSLPGTSGSPREQYF
>TRBJ2-1|-|-|TRBV18
TGTGCCAGCTCACGGAGGGAACCCTACAATGAGCAGTTCTTC
CASSRREPYNEQFF
>TRBJ2-3|-|-|TRBV5-6
TGTGCCAGCAGCTCCAGACACCGAAGGGCGGGACGCACAGATACGCAGTATTTT
CASSSRHRRAGRTDTQYF
>TRBJ2-7|-|-|TRBV7-9
TGTGCCAGCAGTCAGGACAGATACTCCTACGAGCAGTACTTC
CASSQDRYSYEQYF
>TRBJ1-1|-|once|TRBV6-5
TGTGCCAGCAGTTACTCAGGAGGGTTCACTGAAGCTTTCTTT
CASSYSGGFTEAFF
>TRBJ2-7|TRBD2|once|TRBV2
TGTGCCAGCACCTTGGGGCTAGCGGCCGAGCAGTACTTC
CASTLGLAAEQYF
>TRBJ1-4|-|-|TRBV6-1
TGTGCCAGCGCAGGGTCTTTAGTTGAAAAACTGTTTTTT
CASAGSLVEKLFF
>TRBJ2-7|TRBD2|-|TRBV10-2
TGCGCCAGCAGTGATGCGGGACTAGCGGGAGTGCAGTACTTC
CASSDAGLAGVQYF
>TRBJ2-7|-|few|TRBV2
TGTGCCAGCACCGCCCGACTCTTCCTTGGCGAGCAGTACTTC
CASTARLFLGEQYF
>TRBJ2-1|TRBD2|-|TRBV5-4
TGTGCCAGCAGCGCCGGGACTAGCGGTCCCAATGAGCAGTTCTTC
CASSAGTSGPNEQFF
>TRBJ1-2|TRBD1|-|TRBV28
TGTGCCAGCAGTAGTTTCGGGGCCCAGGGGGCTGGCTACACCTTC
CASSSFGAQGAGYTF
>TRBJ2-4|TRBD1|-|TRBV19
TGTGCCAGTAGCCAGACAGGGTCAAGGAACATTCAGTACTTC
CASSQTGSRNIQYF
>TRBJ2-7|TRBD2|-|TRBV5-1
TGCGCCAGCAGCCCGGGGGGGGATTCGGTCTACGAGCAGTACTTC
CASSPGGDSVYEQYF
>TRBJ2-3|TRBD1|few|TRBV18
TGTGCCAGCTCACCCATTCGACAGGGGGAGAGAGATACGCAGTATTTT
CASSPIRQGERDTQYF
>TRBJ2-5|-|-|TRBV7-2
TGTGCCAGCAGCCTATCAGGGGCGGAGACCCAGTACTTC
CASSLSGAETQYF
>TRBJ1-2|-|-|TRBV5-1
TGCGCCAGCAGCCAGACAGTAGACTATGGCTACACCTTC
CASSQTVDYGYTF
>TRBJ2-7|TRBD1|-|TRBV7-8
TGTGCCAGCAGCACACCGGGACAGTACGAGCAGTACTTC
CASSTPGQYEQYF
>TRBJ2-1|-|-|TRBV5-1
TGCGCCAGCAGCTCAAAGGTGGGGGCTTCGGAGCATGAGCAGTTCTTC
CASSSKVGASEHEQFF
>TRBJ2-1|-|-|TRBV5-6
TGTGCCAGCAGCTACCGACTTGGAGAGCAGTTCTTC
CASSYRLGEQFF
>TRBJ1-2|-|few|TRBV28
TGTGCCAGCAGCCCGGGACATTTCGGCTACACCTTC
CASSPGHFGYTF
>TRBJ2-1|-|once|TRBV28
TGTGCCAGCAGGCTATCCCAAGGGGGGAGCTCCTACAATGAGCAGTTCTTC
CASRLSQGGSSYNEQFF
>TRBJ2-7|-|-|TRBV4-1
TGCGCCAGCAGCCCACGGACAGGAGGGGATCTACGAGAGCAGTACTTC
CASSPRTGGDLREQYF
>TRBJ2-7|-|-|TRBV13
TGTGCCAGCAGCCCCTACGCCGGGACTCGCTACGAGCAGTACTTC
CASSPYAGTRYEQYF